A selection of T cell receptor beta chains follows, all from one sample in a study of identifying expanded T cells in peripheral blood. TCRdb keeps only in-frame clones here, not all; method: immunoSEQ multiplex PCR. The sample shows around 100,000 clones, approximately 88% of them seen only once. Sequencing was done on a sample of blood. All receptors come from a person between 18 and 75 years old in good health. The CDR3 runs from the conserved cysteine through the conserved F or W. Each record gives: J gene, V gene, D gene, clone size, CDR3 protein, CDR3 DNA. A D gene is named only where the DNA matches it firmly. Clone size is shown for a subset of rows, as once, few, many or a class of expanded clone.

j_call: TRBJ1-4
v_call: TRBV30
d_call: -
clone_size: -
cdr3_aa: CAWSVGTSGANEKLFF
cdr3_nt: TGTGCCTGGAGTGTAGGGACGTCAGGGGCAAATGAAAAACTGTTTTTT

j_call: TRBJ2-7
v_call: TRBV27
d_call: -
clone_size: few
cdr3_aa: CASSPSAVRQPTYEQYF
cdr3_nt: TGTGCCAGCAGTCCGTCCGCCGTCCGACAGCCAACCTACGAGCAGTACTTC

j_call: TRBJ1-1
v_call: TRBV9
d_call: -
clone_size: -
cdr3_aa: CASSEGGHKPLGTEAFF
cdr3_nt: TGTGCCAGCAGCGAGGGGGGACACAAACCTCTTGGGACTGAAGCTTTCTTT

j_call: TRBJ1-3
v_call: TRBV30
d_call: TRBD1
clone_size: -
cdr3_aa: CACTTGGSGNTIYF
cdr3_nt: TGTGCCTGCACCACAGGGGGCTCTGGAAACACCATATATTTT

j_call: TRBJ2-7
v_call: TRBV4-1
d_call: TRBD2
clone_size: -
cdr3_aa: CASSPAGREEQYF
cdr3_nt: TGCGCCAGCAGCCCCGCGGGGAGGGAGGAGCAGTACTTC

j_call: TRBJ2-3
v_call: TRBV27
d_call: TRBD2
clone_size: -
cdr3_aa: CASSSRTSGTFTDTQYF
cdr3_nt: TGTGCCAGCAGTTCTCGGACTAGCGGGACCTTCACAGATACGCAGTATTTT

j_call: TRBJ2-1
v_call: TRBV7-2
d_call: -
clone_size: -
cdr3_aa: CASSLARTAEQFF
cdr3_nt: TGTGCCAGCAGCTTAGCGCGTACGGCCGAGCAGTTCTTC

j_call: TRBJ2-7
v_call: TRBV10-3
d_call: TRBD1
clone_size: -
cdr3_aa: CAISRDRDHEQYF
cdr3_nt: TGTGCCATTTCCCGGGACAGGGACCACGAGCAGTACTTC

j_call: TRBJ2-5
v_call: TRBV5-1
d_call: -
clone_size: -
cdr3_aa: CASSPSGGEETQYF
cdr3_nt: TGCGCCAGCAGCCCTTCCGGGGGAGAAGAGACCCAGTACTTC

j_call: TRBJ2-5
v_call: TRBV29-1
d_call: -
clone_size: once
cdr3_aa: CSVEGLEETQYF
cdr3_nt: TGCAGCGTTGAGGGGCTAGAAGAGACCCAGTACTTC

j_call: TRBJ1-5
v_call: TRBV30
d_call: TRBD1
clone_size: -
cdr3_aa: CAWSFGDSHYSNQPQHF
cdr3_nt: TGTGCCTGGAGCTTTGGGGACAGCCACTATAGCAATCAGCCCCAGCATTTT

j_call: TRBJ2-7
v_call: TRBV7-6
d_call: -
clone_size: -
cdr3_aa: CASSPAMGYEQYF
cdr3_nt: TGTGCCAGCAGCCCCGCGATGGGTTACGAGCAGTACTTC

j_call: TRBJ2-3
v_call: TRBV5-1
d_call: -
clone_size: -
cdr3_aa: CASSLDRNTDTQYF
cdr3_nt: TGCGCCAGCAGCTTGGACAGAAACACAGATACGCAGTATTTT

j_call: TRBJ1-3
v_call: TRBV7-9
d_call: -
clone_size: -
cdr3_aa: CASSLNRGALSGNTIYF
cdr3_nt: TGTGCCAGCAGCTTGAATCGCGGCGCACTCTCTGGAAACACCATATATTTT

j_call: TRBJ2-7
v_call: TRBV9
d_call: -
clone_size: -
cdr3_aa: CASSPTTGSQRKYF
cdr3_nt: TGTGCCAGCAGCCCAACGACAGGTTCCCAAAGAAAGTACTTC

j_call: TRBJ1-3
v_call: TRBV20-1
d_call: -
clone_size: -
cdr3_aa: CSAYSGNTIYF
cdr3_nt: TGCAGTGCTTACTCTGGAAACACCATATATTTT

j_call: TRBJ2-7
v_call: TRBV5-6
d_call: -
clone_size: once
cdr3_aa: CASSYLSYEQYF
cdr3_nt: TGTGCCAGCAGCTACCTCTCCTACGAGCAGTACTTC

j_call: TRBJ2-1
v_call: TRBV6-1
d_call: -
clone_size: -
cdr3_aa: CASREGPLREQFF
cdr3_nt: TGTGCCAGCAGAGAGGGGCCCCTCCGTGAGCAGTTCTTC

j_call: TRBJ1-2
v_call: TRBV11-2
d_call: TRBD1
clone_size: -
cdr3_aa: CASSSGTGGLANYGYTF
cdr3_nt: TGTGCCAGCAGCTCAGGGACAGGGGGCCTTGCTAACTATGGCTACACCTTC

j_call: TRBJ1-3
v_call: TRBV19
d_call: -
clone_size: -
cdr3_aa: CASSISQISGGNTIYF
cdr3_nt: TGTGCCAGTTCAATTTCACAGATTTCAGGTGGAAACACCATATATTTT

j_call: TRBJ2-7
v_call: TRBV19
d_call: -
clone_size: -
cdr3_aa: CASSNSQGLPQYF
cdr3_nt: TGTGCCAGTAGTAACTCGCAGGGGTTGCCGCAGTACTTC

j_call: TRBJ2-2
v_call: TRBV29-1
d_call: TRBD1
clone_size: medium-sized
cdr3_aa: CSAQGQGNTGELFF
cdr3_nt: TGCAGCGCCCAGGGACAGGGTAACACCGGGGAGCTGTTTTTT

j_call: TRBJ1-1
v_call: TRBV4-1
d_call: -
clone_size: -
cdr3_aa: CASSQSGGLLGAFF
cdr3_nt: TGCGCCAGCAGCCAATCGGGGGGTCTTTTAGGAGCTTTCTTT

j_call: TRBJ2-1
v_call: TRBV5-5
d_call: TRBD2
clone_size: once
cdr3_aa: CASSRLTSAYNEQFF
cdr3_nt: TGTGCCAGCAGCCGTCTGACTAGCGCCTACAATGAGCAGTTCTTC

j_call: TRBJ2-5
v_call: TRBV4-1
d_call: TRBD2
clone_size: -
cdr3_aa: CASSQRGGQETQYF
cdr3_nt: TGCGCCAGCAGCCAGCGGGGGGGGCAAGAGACCCAGTACTTC

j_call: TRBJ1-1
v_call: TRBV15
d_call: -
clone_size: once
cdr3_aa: CATSRERGLNTEAFF
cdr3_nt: TGTGCCACCAGCAGAGAAAGGGGTCTGAACACTGAAGCTTTCTTT

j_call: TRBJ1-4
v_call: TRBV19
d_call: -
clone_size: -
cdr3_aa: CAVSGQGSEKLFF
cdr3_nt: TGTGCCGTTTCCGGGCAGGGTAGTGAAAAACTGTTTTTT

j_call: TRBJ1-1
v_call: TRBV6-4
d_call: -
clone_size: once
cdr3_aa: CASSEQGGTEAFF
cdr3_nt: TGTGCCAGCAGTGAACAGGGTGGGACTGAAGCTTTCTTT

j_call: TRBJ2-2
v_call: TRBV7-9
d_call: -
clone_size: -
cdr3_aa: CASSSAEGPTTGELFF
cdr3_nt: TGTGCCAGCAGCTCCGCCGAGGGACCCACTACGGGGGAGCTGTTTTTT

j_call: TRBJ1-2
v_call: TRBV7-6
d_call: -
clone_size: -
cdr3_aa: CASSLGWEYGYTF
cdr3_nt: TGTGCCAGCAGCTTAGGTTGGGAATATGGCTACACCTTC

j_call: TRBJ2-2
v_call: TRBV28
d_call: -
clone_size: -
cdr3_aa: CASTDTRTGELFF
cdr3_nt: TGTGCCAGCACTGACACTCGAACCGGGGAGCTGTTTTTT

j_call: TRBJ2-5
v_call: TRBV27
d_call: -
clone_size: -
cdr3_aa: CASSPPGHPQETQYF
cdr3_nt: TGTGCCAGCAGTCCACCGGGACATCCACAAGAGACCCAGTACTTC

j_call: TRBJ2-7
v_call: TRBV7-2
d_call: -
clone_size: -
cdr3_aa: CASSSRGEQYF
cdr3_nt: TGTGCCAGCAGCTCTCGGGGCGAGCAGTACTTC

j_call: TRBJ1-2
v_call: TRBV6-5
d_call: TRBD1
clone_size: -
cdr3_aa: CASRDDRVYGYTF
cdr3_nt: TGTGCCAGCAGGGACGACAGGGTCTATGGCTACACCTTC